What follows describes a single T cell receptor beta chain. Its matching antigen is unknown. Both 60 Vbeta primers and 13 Jbeta primers went into the PCR. Using immunoSEQ multiplex PCR, the repertoire was profiled, and TCRdb retains in-frame clones only, with some absent. The data show over 150,000 clones, around 75% seen once. The CDR3 length is 17 residues. Germline V gene lookup returns CDR1 SGHVS and CDR2 FQNEAQ. Trimming left V 2 bases short and J 6 bases short, with 23 bases between. This specimen comes from a study of cytomegalovirus exposure and HLA in healthy donors. Findings and limits, study-wide: In a later analysis, HLA-associated beta chains showed higher expansion and lower generation probabilities than comparable chains. Analyses of presence/absence relied on an assumption of roughly uniform sequencing depth across donors.

The TCR was taken from a man aged 25-40 years in good health and CMV-seropositive. The V gene is TRBV7-8, the J gene TRBJ2-7, with a weak D call TRBD2 (7 bases). What was sequenced was PBMCs. CDR3 sequence: CASSLSRPGGGLPEQYF. The CDR3 DNA sequence: TGTGCCAGCAGCTTATCCAGGCCTGGGGGGGGCCTTCCCGAGCAGTACTTC.